This T cell receptor (beta chain) emerged from a study of T cell responses to AZD1222 COVID-19 vaccine. Study results and caveats: Recipients of two AZD1222 doses showed rising Spike-specific TCR breadth and depth. The sample set comprised mostly white British donors with more females, and clonal diversity was possibly underestimated.

TCRdb's table, derived via immunoSEQ multiplex PCR, lists solely in-frame clones and lacks some. The sample carries roughly 170,000 clones, around nine tenths recorded once. Trimming removed 1 base from V and 8 bases from J, with 10 bases in between. The germline CDR1 and CDR2 sequences are SGDLS and YYNGEE. The CDR3 covers 14 residues. About this clone itself: Its antigen is as yet unknown.

The receptor was derived from an adult in good health. The source material was peripheral blood, sampled on day 0 of AZD1222 vaccination. V gene TRBV9 combines with J gene TRBJ1-6, with unresolved D. CDR3 DNA sequence: TGTGCCAGCAGCGTACGGGCCTTAGATTCACCCCTCCACTTT. The encoded protein is CASSVRALDSPLHF.